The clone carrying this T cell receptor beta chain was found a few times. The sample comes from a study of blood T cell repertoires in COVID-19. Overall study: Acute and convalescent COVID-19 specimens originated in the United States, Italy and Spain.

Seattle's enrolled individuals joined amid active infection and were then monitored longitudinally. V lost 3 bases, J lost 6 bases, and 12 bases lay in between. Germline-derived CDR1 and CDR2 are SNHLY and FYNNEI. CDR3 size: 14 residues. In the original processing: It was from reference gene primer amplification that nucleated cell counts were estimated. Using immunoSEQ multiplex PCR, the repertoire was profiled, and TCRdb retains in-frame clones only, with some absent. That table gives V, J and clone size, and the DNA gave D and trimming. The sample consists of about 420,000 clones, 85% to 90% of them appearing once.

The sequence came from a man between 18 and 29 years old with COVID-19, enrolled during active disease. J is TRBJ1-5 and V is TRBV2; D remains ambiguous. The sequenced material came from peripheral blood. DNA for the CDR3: TGTGCCAGCAGTGAGGGGAGAGCCGGTCAGCCCCAGCATTTT. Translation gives CASSEGRAGQPQHF. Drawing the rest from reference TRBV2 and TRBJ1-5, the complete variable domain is EPEVTQTPSHQVTQMGQEVILRCVPISNHLYFYWYRQILGQKVEFLVSFYNNEISEKSEIFDDQFSVERPDGSNFTLKIRSTKLEDSAMYFCASSEGRAGQPQHFGDGTRLSIL.